Listed below are T cell receptor beta chains from one sample, sequenced in a study of blood T cell repertoires in COVID-19. Sequencing used immunoSEQ multiplex PCR; TCRdb keeps in-frame clones, though not all of them. This table has around 220,000 clones, around 84% appearing once. The material sequenced was PBMCs or T cells enriched from blood (not recorded which). Source of these receptors: a woman in her forties who had recovered from COVID-19. Each CDR3 is given with its conserved first and last residue. Each record gives: clone size, D gene, J gene, V gene, CDR3 protein, CDR3 DNA. A D gene is named only where the DNA matches it firmly. For some rows the clone size is stated as once, few or many, or as a class when expanded; others skip it.

size: .
D: .
J: TRBJ2-1
V: TRBV29-1
CDR3: CSAHVGDREQFF
DNA: TGCAGCGCCCATGTCGGGGATCGGGAGCAGTTCTTC

size: once
D: .
J: TRBJ1-5
V: TRBV4-1
CDR3: CASSQVFRTDNQPQHF
DNA: TGCGCCAGCAGCCAAGTTTTCCGGACAGACAATCAGCCCCAGCATTTT

size: .
D: TRBD1
J: TRBJ1-5
V: TRBV7-2
CDR3: CASSSPGTGRDQPQHF
DNA: TGTGCCAGCAGCTCGCCCGGGACAGGGAGAGACCAGCCCCAGCATTTT

size: .
D: TRBD2
J: TRBJ2-7
V: TRBV29-1
CDR3: CSVDGGGRGSSYEQYF
DNA: TGCAGCGTTGATGGCGGGGGGAGAGGGAGCTCCTACGAGCAGTACTTC

size: .
D: .
J: TRBJ2-5
V: TRBV28
CDR3: CASSAPWGGGETQYF
DNA: TGTGCCAGCAGTGCCCCATGGGGTGGGGGGGAGACCCAGTACTTC

size: few
D: .
J: TRBJ2-4
V: TRBV3-1/TRBV3-2
CDR3: CASSPGTGKNIQYF
DNA: TGTGCCAGCAGCCCCGGGACTGGTAAAAACATTCAGTACTTC

size: .
D: .
J: TRBJ1-6
V: TRBV27
CDR3: CASSLAYNNSPLHF
DNA: TGTGCCAGCAGTTTGGCATACAATAATTCACCCCTCCACTTT

size: .
D: TRBD2
J: TRBJ2-5
V: TRBV11-3
CDR3: CASSLGTSATRETQYF
DNA: TGTGCCAGCAGCCTTGGGACTAGCGCGACGAGGGAGACCCAGTACTTC

size: .
D: TRBD1
J: TRBJ1-5
V: TRBV28
CDR3: CASSLGRGPLSNQPQHF
DNA: TGTGCCAGCAGTTTGGGTAGGGGGCCCCTTAGCAATCAGCCCCAGCATTTT

size: once
D: TRBD1
J: TRBJ2-6
V: TRBV29-1
CDR3: CSVASQGAGGANVLTF
DNA: TGCAGCGTTGCTAGCCAGGGGGCAGGTGGGGCCAACGTCCTGACTTTC

size: .
D: .
J: TRBJ2-5
V: TRBV5-1
CDR3: CASSLGGTGETQYF
DNA: TGCGCCAGCAGCTTGGGCGGGACCGGGGAGACCCAGTACTTC

size: .
D: TRBD1
J: TRBJ1-2
V: TRBV19
CDR3: CASSSPNSRQGINYGYTF
DNA: TGTGCCAGTAGTAGTCCGAATTCGCGACAGGGGATTAACTATGGCTACACCTTC

size: .
D: TRBD1
J: TRBJ1-4
V: TRBV5-8
CDR3: CASSFPGTGDEKLFF
DNA: TGTGCCAGCAGCTTTCCCGGGACAGGGGATGAAAAACTGTTTTTT

size: .
D: .
J: TRBJ1-1
V: TRBV27
CDR3: CASSLFRGSEAFF
DNA: TGTGCCAGCAGTTTATTTAGGGGGAGTGAAGCTTTCTTT

size: .
D: .
J: TRBJ1-4
V: TRBV4-2
CDR3: CASSQGQQTPVATNEKLFF
DNA: TGTGCCAGCAGCCAAGGCCAACAGACACCAGTAGCAACTAATGAAAAACTGTTTTTT

size: .
D: TRBD1
J: TRBJ1-4
V: TRBV7-3
CDR3: CASSETGGVIEKLFF
DNA: TGTGCCAGCAGCGAGACAGGGGGCGTGATTGAAAAACTGTTTTTT

size: .
D: TRBD2
J: TRBJ2-7
V: TRBV5-1
CDR3: CASSSETSGSYEQYF
DNA: TGCGCCAGCAGCTCCGAGACTAGCGGGTCCTACGAGCAGTACTTC

size: .
D: .
J: TRBJ1-1
V: TRBV4-1
CDR3: CASSQGLGRVNTEAFF
DNA: TGCGCCAGCAGCCAGGGCCTCGGCAGAGTGAACACTGAAGCTTTCTTT

size: .
D: TRBD1
J: TRBJ2-2
V: TRBV6-5
CDR3: CASSRQGATGELFF
DNA: TGTGCCAGCAGCCGACAGGGGGCAACCGGGGAGCTGTTTTTT

size: once
D: .
J: TRBJ2-2
V: TRBV3-1/TRBV3-2
CDR3: CASSQSGAHGELFF
DNA: TGTGCCAGCAGCCAATCAGGGGCTCACGGGGAGCTGTTTTTT

size: once
D: .
J: TRBJ2-1
V: TRBV7-9
CDR3: CASLDRFENEQFF
DNA: TGTGCCAGCCTTGACAGGTTTGAAAATGAGCAGTTCTTC

size: .
D: TRBD1
J: TRBJ2-5
V: TRBV5-6
CDR3: CASSRPRDRQETQYF
DNA: TGTGCCAGCAGTCGACCCCGGGACAGGCAAGAGACCCAGTACTTC

size: .
D: TRBD1
J: TRBJ1-5
V: TRBV30
CDR3: CALGQGINQPQHF
DNA: TGTGCCCTAGGACAGGGCATCAATCAGCCCCAGCATTTT

size: .
D: .
J: TRBJ1-6
V: TRBV7-9
CDR3: CASSSGGALHF
DNA: TGTGCCAGCAGTTCTGGGGGGGCCCTCCACTTT

size: .
D: .
J: TRBJ1-5
V: TRBV12-5
CDR3: CASGVGQPSNQPQHF
DNA: TGTGCTAGTGGCGTCGGACAGCCGAGCAATCAGCCCCAGCATTTT

size: .
D: .
J: TRBJ1-4
V: TRBV7-6
CDR3: CASSLGVREEKLFF
DNA: TGTGCCAGCAGCTTAGGGGTACGGGAAGAAAAACTGTTTTTT

size: once
D: TRBD1
J: TRBJ1-4
V: TRBV5-1
CDR3: CASSYLGQGAEKLFF
DNA: TGCGCCAGCAGCTACCTGGGACAGGGGGCGGAAAAACTGTTTTTT

size: .
D: .
J: TRBJ1-6
V: TRBV5-6
CDR3: CASSSGRGSPLHF
DNA: TGTGCCAGCAGCTCGGGGAGGGGCTCACCCCTCCACTTT